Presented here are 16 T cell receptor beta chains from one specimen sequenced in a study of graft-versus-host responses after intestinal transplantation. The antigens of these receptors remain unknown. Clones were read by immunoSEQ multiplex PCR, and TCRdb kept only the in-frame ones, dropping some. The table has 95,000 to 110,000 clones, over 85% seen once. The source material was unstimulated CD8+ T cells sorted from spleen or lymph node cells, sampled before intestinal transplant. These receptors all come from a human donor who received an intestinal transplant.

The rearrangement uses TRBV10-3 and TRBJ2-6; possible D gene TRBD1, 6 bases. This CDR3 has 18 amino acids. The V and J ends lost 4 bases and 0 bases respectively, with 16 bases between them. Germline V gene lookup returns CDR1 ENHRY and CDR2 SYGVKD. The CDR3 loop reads CAISASGQLVSGANVLTF. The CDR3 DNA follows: TGTGCCATCAGTGCTTCAGGACAGCTGGTCTCTGGGGCCAACGTCCTGACTTTC.

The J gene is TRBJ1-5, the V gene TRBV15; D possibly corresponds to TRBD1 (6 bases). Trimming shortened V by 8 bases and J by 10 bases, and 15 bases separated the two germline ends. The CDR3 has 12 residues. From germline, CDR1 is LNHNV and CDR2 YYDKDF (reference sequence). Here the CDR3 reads CATSSRGAPQHF. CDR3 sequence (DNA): TGTGCCACCTCCTCGAGGGGGGCCCCCCAGCATTTT.

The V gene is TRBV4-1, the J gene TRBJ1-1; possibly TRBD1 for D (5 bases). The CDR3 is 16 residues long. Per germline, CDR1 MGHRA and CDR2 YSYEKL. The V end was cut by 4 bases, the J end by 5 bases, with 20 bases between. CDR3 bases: TGCGCCAGCAGCCCGGACGGGGCACCTTCTAGTACTGAAGCTTTCTTT. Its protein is CASSPDGAPSSTEAFF.

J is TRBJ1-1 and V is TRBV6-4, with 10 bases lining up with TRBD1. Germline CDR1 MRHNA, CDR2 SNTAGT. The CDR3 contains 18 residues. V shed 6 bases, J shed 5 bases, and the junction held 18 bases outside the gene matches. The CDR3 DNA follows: TGTGCCAGCAGAGGTCCGGGACAGGGGATTTCGCGGAGAACTGAAGCTTTCTTT. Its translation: CASRGPGQGISRRTEAFF.

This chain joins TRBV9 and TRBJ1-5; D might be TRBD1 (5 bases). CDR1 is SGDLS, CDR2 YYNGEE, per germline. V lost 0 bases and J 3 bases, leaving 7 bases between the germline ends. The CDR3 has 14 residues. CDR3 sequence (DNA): TGTGCCAGCAGCGTAGAAGGGGTCAATCAGCCCCAGCATTTT. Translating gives CASSVEGVNQPQHF.

CDR3 nucleotide sequence: TGCGCCAGCAGCCCGGAGCGGCAAGAGACCCAGTACTTC. It codes for CASSPERQETQYF. J is TRBJ2-5 and V is TRBV5-1; maybe TRBD2 (5 bases). The CDR3 runs to 13 residues. The V gene's germline CDR1 is SGHRS and CDR2 YFSETQ. The V gene lost 4 bases and the J gene lost 2 bases, with 9 bases spanning the gap. Complete variable domain (other parts from reference TRBV5-1 and TRBJ2-5): KAGVTQTPRYLIKTRGQQVTLSCSPISGHRSVSWYQQTPGQGLQFLFEYFSETQRNKGNFPGRFSGRQFSNSRSEMNVSTLELGDSALYLCASSPERQETQYFGPGTRLLVL.

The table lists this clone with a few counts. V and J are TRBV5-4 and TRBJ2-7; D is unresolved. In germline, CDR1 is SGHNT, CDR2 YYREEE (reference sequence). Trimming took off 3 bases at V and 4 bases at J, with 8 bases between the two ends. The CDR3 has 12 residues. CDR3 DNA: TGTGCCAGCAGCTCTGACGGGTACGAGCAGTACTTC. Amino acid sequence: CASSSDGYEQYF.

The CDR3 DNA reads as TGTGCCAGCAGGCCCGGGACGGCCTACAATGAGCAGTTCTTC. Its protein is CASRPGTAYNEQFF. The V gene is TRBV6-5, the J gene TRBJ2-1; TRBD1 or TRBD2 may be the D gene (5 bases each). This CDR3 is built from 14 residues. V shed 6 bases and J shed 2 bases, with 11 bases lying between them. Germline CDR1 reads MNHEY; CDR2 reads SVGAGI.

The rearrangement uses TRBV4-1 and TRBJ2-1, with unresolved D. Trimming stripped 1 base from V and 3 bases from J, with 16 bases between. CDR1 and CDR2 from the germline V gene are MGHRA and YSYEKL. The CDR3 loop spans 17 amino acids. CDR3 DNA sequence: TGCGCCAGCAGCCAAGGGTCAGCGATGATCCTCTACAATGAGCAGTTCTTC. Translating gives CASSQGSAMILYNEQFF.

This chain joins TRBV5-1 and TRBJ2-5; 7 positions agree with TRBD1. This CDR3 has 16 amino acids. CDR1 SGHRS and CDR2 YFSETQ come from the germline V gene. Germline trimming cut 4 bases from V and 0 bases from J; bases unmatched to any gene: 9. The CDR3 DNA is TGCGCCAGCAGCCCCGGGGACAGCTGGTACCAAGAGACCCAGTACTTC. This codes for CASSPGDSWYQETQYF. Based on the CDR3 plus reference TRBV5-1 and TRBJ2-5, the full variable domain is KAGVTQTPRYLIKTRGQQVTLSCSPISGHRSVSWYQQTPGQGLQFLFEYFSETQRNKGNFPGRFSGRQFSNSRSEMNVSTLELGDSALYLCASSPGDSWYQETQYFGPGTRLLVL.

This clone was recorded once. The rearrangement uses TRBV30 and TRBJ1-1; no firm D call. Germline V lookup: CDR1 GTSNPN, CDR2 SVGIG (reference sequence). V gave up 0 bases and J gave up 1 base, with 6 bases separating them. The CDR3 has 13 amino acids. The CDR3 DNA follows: TGTGCCTGGAGTGTACATCCGAACACTGAAGCTTTCTTT. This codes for CAWSVHPNTEAFF.

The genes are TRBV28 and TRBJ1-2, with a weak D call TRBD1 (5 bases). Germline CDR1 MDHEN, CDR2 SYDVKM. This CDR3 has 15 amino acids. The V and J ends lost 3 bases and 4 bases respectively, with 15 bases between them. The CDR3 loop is CASSLGTGPFYGYTF. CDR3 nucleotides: TGTGCCAGCAGTTTGGGGACTGGGCCTTTCTATGGCTACACCTTC.

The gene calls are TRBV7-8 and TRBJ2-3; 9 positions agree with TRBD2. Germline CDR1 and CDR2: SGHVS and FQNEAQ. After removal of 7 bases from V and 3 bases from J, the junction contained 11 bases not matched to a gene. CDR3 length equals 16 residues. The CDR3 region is CASNAGGGAVTDTQYF. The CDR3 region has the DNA TGTGCCAGCAACGCTGGCGGGGGGGCGGTAACAGATACGCAGTATTTT.

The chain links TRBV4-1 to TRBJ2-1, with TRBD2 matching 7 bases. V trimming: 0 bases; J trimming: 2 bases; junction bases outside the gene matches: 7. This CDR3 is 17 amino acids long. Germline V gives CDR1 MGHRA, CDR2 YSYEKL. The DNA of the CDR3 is TGCGCCAGCAGCCAAGATTTGTCCGGGGGGACCTACAATGAGCAGTTCTTC. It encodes CASSQDLSGGTYNEQFF.

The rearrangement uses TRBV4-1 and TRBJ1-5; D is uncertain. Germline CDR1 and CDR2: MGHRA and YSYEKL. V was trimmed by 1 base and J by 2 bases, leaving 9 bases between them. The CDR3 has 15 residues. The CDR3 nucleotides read TGCGCCAGCAGCCAAGCTCGATATGGCAATCAGCCCCAGCATTTT. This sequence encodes CASSQARYGNQPQHF.

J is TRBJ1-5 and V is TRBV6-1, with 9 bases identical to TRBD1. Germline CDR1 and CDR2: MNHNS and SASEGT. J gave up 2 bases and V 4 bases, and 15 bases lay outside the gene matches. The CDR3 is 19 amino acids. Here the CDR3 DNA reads TGTGCCAGCAGTGTACGGCCGGGACAGGGTTATGTCGGCAATCAGCCCCAGCATTTT. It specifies CASSVRPGQGYVGNQPQHF.